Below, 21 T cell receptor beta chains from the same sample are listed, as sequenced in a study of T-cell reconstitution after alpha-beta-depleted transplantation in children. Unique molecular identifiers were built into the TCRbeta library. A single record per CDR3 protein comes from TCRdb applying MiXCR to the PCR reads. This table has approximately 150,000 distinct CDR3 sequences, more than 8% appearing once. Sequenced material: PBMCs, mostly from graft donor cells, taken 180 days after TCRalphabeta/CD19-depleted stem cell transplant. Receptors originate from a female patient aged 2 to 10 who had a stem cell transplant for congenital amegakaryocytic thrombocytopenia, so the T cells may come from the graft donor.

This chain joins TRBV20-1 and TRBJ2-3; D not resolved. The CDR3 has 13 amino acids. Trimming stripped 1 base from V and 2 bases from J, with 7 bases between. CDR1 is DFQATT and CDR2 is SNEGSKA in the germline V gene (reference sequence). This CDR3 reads CSARGAFTDTQYF. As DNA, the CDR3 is TGCAGTGCTAGAGGTGCCTTCACAGATACGCAGTATTTT.

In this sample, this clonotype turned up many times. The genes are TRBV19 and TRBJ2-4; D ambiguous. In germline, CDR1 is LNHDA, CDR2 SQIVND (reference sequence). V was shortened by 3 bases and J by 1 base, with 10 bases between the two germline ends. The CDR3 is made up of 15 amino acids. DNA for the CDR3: TGTGCCAGTAGTATGCCGACCTGGGCCAAAAACATTCAGTACTTC. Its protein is CASSMPTWAKNIQYF.

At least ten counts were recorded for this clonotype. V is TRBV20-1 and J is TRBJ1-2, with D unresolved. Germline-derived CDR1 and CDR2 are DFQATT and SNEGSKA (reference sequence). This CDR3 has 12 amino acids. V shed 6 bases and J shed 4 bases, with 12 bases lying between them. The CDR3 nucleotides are TGCAGTGCAAAAAGTGGAGGCTATGGCTACACCTTC. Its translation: CSAKSGGYGYTF.

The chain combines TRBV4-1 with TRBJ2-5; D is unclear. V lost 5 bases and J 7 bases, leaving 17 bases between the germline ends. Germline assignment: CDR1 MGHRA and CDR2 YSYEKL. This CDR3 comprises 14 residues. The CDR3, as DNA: TGCGCCAGCAGCGCAATCAGCCCCCGAGGGACCCAGTACTTC. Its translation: CASSAISPRGTQYF.

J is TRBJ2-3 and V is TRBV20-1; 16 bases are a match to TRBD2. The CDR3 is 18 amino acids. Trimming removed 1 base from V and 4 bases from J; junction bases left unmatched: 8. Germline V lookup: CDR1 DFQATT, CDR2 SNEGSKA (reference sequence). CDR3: CSARAGTSGGAYPDTQYF. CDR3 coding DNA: TGCAGTGCTAGAGCCGGGACTAGCGGGGGGGCCTACCCAGATACGCAGTATTTT.

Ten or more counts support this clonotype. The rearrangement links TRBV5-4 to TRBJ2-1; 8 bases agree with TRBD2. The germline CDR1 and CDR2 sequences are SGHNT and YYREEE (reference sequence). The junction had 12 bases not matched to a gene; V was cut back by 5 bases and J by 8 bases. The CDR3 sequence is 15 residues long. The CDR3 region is CASRSLGWRGDEQFF. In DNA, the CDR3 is TGTGCCAGCAGATCTTTGGGGTGGCGGGGGGATGAGCAGTTCTTC.

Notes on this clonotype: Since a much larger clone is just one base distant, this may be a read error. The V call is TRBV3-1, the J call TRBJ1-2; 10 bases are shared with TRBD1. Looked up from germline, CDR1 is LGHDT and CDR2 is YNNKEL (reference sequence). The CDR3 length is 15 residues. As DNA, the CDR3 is TGTGCCACCAGCCGCTGGACAGGGGGTAACTATGGCTACACCTTC. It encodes CATSRWTGGNYGYTF.

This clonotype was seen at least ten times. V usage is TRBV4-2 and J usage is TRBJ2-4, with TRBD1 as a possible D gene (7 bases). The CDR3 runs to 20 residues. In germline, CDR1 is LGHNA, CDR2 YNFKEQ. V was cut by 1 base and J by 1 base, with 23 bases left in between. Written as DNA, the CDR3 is TGTGCCAGCAGCCAAGCAGGGGGGCGATTTGAACCATGGGCCAAAAACATTCAGTACTTC. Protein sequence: CASSQAGGRFEPWAKNIQYF.

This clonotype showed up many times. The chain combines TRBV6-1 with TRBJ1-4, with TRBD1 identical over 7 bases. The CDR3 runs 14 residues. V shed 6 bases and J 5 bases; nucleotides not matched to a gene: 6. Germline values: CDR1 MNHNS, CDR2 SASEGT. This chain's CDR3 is CASRKGQFNEKLFF. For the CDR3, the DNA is TGTGCCAGCAGGAAGGGACAGTTCAATGAAAAACTGTTTTTT.

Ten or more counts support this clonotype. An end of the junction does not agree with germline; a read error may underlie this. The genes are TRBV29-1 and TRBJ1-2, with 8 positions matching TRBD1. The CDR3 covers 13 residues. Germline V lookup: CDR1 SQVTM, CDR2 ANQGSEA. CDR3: CSVEDRGRHGYTF. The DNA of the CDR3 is TGCAGCGTCGAAGACAGGGGACGACATGGCTACACCTTC.

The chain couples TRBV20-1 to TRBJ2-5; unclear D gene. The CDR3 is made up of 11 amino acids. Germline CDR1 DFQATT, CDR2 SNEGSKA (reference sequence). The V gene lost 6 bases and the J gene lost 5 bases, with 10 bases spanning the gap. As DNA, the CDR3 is TGCAGTGCCCAGACCGGGGAGACCCAGTACTTC. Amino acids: CSAQTGETQYF.

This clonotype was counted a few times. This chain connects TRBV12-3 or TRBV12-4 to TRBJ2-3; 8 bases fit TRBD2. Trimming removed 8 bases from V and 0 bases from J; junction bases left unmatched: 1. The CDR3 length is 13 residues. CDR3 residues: CASQRGSTDTQYF. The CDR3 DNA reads TGTGCCAGCCAGCGGGGGAGCACAGATACGCAGTATTTT.

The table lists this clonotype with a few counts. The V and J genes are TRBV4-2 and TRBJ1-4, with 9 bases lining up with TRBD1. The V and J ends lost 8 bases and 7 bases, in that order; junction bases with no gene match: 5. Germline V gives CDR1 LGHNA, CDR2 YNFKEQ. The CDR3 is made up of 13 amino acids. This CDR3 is CASGTGFREKLFF. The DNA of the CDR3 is TGTGCCAGCGGGACAGGGTTCCGTGAAAAACTGTTTTTT.

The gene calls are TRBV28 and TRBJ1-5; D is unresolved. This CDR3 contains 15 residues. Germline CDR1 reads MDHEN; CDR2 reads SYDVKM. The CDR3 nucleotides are TGTGCGAGCTGTGGGCGGACCGTTAGCAATCAGCCCCAGCATTTT. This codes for CASCGRTVSNQPQHF.

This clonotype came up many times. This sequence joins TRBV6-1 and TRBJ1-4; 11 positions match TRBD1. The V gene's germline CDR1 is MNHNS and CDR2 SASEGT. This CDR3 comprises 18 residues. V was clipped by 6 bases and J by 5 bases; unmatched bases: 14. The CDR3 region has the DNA TGTGCCAGCAGACCTCTTCCGGGACAGGGGGGCCTGAATGAAAAACTGTTTTTT. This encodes CASRPLPGQGGLNEKLFF.

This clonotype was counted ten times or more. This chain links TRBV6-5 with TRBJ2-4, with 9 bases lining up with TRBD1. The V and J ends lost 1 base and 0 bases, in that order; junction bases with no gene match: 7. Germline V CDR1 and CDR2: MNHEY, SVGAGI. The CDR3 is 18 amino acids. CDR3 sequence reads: CASSYLAGTGLAKNIQYF. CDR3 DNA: TGTGCCAGCAGTTACTTGGCCGGGACAGGGTTAGCCAAAAACATTCAGTACTTC.

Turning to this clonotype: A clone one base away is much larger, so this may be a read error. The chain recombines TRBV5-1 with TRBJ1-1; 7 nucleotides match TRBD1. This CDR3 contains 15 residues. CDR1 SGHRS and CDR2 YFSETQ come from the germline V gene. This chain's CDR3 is CASSLQGVGNAEAFF. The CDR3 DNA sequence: TGCGCCAGCAGCTTGCAGGGGGTTGGGAACGCTGAAGCTTTCTTT.

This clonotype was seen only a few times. CDR3 sequence: CSARSGIVEQFF. CDR3 DNA sequence: TGCAGCGCCCGATCAGGTATCGTTGAGCAGTTCTTC. The chain is built from TRBV29-1 and TRBJ2-1, with D unresolved. CDR3 size: 12 residues. The V gene's germline CDR1 is SQVTM and CDR2 ANQGSEA. V lost 7 bases and J lost 9, with 16 bases in between.

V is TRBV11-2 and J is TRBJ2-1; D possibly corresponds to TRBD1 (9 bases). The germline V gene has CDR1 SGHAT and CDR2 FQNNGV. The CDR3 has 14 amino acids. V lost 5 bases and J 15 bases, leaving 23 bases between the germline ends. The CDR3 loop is CASSPGTGYRGGFF. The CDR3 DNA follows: TGTGCCAGCAGCCCTGGGACAGGGTATCGGGGGGGGTTCTTC. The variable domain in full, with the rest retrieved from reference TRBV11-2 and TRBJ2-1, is EAGVAQSPRYKIIEKRQSVAFWCNPISGHATLYWYQQILGQGPKLLIQFQNNGVVDDSQLPKDRFSAERLKGVDSTLKIQPAKLEDSAVYLCASSPGTGYRGGFFGPGTRLTVL.

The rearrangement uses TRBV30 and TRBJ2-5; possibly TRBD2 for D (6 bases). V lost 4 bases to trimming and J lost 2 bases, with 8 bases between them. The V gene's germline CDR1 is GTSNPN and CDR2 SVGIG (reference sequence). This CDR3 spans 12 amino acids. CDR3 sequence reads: CAWNAGQETQYF. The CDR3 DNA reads TGTGCCTGGAATGCGGGGCAAGAGACCCAGTACTTC.

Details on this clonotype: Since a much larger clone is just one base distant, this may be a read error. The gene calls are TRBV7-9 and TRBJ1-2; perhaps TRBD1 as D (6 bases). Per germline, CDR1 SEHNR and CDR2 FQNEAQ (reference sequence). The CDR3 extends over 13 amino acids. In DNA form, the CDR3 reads TGTGCCAGCAGCTTAGACGGGGGGGCTGGCGACACCTTC. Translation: CASSLDGGAGDTF.